A selection of T cell receptor beta chains follows, all from one sample in a study of control samples from healthy donors and cancer patients. Using immunoSEQ multiplex PCR, the repertoire was profiled, and TCRdb retains in-frame clones only, with some absent. This sample yields some 90,000 clones, of which less than 90% are seen a single time; 7.5% to 9% belongs to the top ten. The sequencing input was blood. These receptors originate from a woman in her fifties or sixties in good health. Each CDR3 is given with its conserved first and last residue. D genes are given only for firm matches. The size field is filled for only some rows; it gives once, few, many or a size class.

V	size	J	D	CDR3	DNA
TRBV4-1	-	TRBJ2-7	TRBD1	CASSQGGQAYYEQYF	TGCGCCAGCAGCCAAGGAGGACAGGCGTACTACGAGCAGTACTTC
TRBV3-1/TRBV3-2	-	TRBJ2-7	-	CASSRQYYEQYF	TGTGCCAGCAGCCGACAGTACTACGAGCAGTACTTC
TRBV4-1	-	TRBJ1-1	-	CASSQGYRNTEAFF	TGCGCCAGCAGCCAAGGTTACAGGAACACTGAAGCTTTCTTT
TRBV11-3	-	TRBJ1-2	-	CASSYSSGNYGYTF	TGTGCCAGCAGCTACTCCTCCGGGAACTATGGCTACACCTTC
TRBV9	-	TRBJ2-1	TRBD2	CASSPTWTSGSYNEQFF	TGTGCCAGCAGCCCGACCTGGACTAGCGGGTCCTACAATGAGCAGTTCTTC
TRBV9	-	TRBJ2-1	-	CASSVDRTGWNEQFF	TGTGCCAGCAGCGTAGACCGAACAGGGTGGAATGAGCAGTTCTTC
TRBV7-2	-	TRBJ2-1	-	CASSILGNEQFF	TGTGCCAGCAGTATTCTGGGGAATGAGCAGTTCTTC
TRBV15	few	TRBJ2-5	-	CATSRGDRRSAETQYF	TGTGCCACCAGCAGAGGGGACCGCCGGAGCGCGGAGACCCAGTACTTC
TRBV7-8	-	TRBJ2-1	TRBD1	CASSRQGRRYNEQFF	TGTGCCAGCAGCCGACAGGGACGAAGATACAATGAGCAGTTCTTC
TRBV5-4	-	TRBJ2-1	TRBD1	CASSRPSGGYNEQFF	TGTGCCAGCAGCCGCCCTTCAGGGGGCTACAATGAGCAGTTCTTC
TRBV5-1	-	TRBJ2-2	-	CASAQVGVGPGELFF	TGCGCCAGCGCCCAAGTAGGGGTTGGACCCGGGGAGCTGTTTTTT
TRBV4-1	-	TRBJ2-1	TRBD1	CASSATGTGNNEQFF	TGCGCCAGCAGCGCAACCGGGACAGGAAACAATGAGCAGTTCTTC
TRBV6-5	-	TRBJ2-1	TRBD1	CASGQGLAYNEQFF	TGTGCCAGCGGACAGGGGCTAGCCTACAATGAGCAGTTCTTC
TRBV6-5	-	TRBJ2-2	-	CASSPDTGELFF	TGTGCCAGCAGCCCGGACACCGGGGAGCTGTTTTTT
TRBV7-2	-	TRBJ1-1	-	CASSLGGWGMNTEAFF	TGTGCCAGCAGCTTAGGGGGTTGGGGGATGAACACTGAAGCTTTCTTT
TRBV7-6	-	TRBJ1-5	-	CASSLMAGSNQPQHF	TGTGCCAGCAGCTTAATGGCAGGTAGCAATCAGCCCCAGCATTTT
TRBV3-1/TRBV3-2	-	TRBJ2-5	-	CASSQPIQRKQETQYF	TGTGCCAGCAGCCAACCCATCCAGAGAAAGCAAGAGACCCAGTACTTC
TRBV5-1	-	TRBJ1-3	-	CASSLEGLGGNTIYF	TGCGCCAGCAGCTTGGAAGGATTGGGTGGAAACACCATATATTTT
TRBV11-3	few	TRBJ2-7	-	CASSVSDSTYEQYF	TGTGCCAGCAGCGTATCGGACAGCACCTACGAGCAGTACTTC
TRBV7-2	-	TRBJ2-7	-	CASSSPRTGGGLYEQYF	TGTGCCAGCAGCTCCCCTCGCACAGGGGGGGGCCTCTACGAGCAGTACTTC
TRBV7-8	-	TRBJ2-2	TRBD2	CASSLGDPGLARTGELFF	TGTGCCAGCAGCTTAGGGGACCCGGGACTAGCCCGCACCGGGGAGCTGTTTTTT
TRBV30	-	TRBJ1-2	-	CAWSVRVRGSLSNGYTF	TGTGCCTGGAGTGTAAGGGTCAGGGGATCATTATCAAATGGCTACACCTTC
TRBV7-9	once	TRBJ1-2	-	CASSLGGGFAYGYTF	TGTGCCAGCAGCTTAGGAGGGGGGTTCGCCTATGGCTACACCTTC